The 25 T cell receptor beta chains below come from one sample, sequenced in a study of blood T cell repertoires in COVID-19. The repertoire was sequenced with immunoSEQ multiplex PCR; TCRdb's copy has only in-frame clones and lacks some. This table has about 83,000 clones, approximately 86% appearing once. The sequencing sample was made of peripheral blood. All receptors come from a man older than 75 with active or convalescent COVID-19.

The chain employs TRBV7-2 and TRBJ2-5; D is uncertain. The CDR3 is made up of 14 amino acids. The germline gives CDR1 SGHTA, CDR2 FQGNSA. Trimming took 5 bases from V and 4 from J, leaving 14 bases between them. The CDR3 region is CASSPQTLVETQYF. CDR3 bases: TGTGCCAGCAGCCCCCAGACATTGGTAGAGACCCAGTACTTC.

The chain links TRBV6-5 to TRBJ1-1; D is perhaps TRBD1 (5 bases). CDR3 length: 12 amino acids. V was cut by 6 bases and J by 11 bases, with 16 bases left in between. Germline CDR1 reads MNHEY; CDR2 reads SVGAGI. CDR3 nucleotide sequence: TGTGCCAGCAGCGGCCGGGGGGTGAGGGCTTTCTTT. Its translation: CASSGRGVRAFF.

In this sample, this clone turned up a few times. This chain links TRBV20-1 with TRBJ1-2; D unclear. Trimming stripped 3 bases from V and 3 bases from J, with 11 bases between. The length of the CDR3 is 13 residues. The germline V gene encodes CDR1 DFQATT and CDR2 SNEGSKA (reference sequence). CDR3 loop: CSASGVNDYGYTF. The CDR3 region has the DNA TGCAGTGCTAGTGGCGTAAATGACTATGGCTACACCTTC.

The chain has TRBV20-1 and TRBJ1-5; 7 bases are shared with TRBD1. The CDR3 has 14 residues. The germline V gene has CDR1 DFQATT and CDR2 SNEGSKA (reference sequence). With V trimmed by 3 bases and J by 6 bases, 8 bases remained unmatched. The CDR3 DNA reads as TGCAGTGCTAGTGAGGGGGCGTCGAGTCAGCCCCAGCATTTT. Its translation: CSASEGASSQPQHF.

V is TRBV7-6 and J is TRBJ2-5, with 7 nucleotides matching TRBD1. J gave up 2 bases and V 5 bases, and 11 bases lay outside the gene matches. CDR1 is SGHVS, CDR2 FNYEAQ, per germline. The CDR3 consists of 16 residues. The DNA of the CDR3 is TGTGCCAGCAGCAAACAGACAGGGCTGAAACAAGAGACCCAGTACTTC. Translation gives CASSKQTGLKQETQYF.

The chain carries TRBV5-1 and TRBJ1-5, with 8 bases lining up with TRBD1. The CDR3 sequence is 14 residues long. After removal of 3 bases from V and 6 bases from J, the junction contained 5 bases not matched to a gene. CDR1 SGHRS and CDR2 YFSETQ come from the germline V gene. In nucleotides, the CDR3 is TGCGCCAGCAGCTGGACAGGGATGGGTCAGCCCCAGCATTTT. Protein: CASSWTGMGQPQHF.

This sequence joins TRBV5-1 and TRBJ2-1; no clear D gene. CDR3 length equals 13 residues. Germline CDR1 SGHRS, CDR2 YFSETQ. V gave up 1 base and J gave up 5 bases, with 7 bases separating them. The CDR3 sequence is CASSLPLDNEQFF. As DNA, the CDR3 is TGCGCCAGCAGCTTGCCTCTAGACAATGAGCAGTTCTTC.

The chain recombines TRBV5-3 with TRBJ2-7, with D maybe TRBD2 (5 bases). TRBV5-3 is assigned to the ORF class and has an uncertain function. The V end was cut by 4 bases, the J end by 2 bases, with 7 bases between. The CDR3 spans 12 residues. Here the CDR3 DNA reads TGTGCCAGAAGCCCCGGGGCCTACGAGCAGTACGTC. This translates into CARSPGAYEQYV.

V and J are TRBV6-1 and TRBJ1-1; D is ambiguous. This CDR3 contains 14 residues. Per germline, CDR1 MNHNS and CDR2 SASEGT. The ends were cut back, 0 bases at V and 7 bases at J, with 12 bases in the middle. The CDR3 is CASSEAQARGEAFF. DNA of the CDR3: TGTGCCAGCAGTGAAGCGCAGGCCCGGGGTGAAGCTTTCTTT.

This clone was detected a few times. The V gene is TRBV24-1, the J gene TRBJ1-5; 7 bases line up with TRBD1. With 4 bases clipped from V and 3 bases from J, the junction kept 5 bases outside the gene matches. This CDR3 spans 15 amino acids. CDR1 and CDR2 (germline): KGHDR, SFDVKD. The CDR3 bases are TGTGCCACCAGTGACCGAGACAGGGTCAATCAGCCCCAGCATTTT. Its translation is CATSDRDRVNQPQHF.

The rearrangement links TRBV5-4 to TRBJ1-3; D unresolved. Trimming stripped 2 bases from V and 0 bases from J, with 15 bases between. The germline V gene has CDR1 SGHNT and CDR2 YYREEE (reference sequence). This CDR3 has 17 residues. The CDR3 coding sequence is TGTGCCAGCAGCTTTAGCCCTGGAACCCGCTCTGGAAACACCATATATTTT. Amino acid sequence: CASSFSPGTRSGNTIYF.

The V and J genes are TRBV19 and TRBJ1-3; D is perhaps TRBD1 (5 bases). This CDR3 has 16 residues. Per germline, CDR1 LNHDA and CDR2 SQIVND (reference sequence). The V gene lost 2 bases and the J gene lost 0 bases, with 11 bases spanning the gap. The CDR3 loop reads CASSIFTGSSGNTIYF. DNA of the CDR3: TGTGCCAGTAGTATATTTACAGGTTCCTCTGGAAACACCATATATTTT.

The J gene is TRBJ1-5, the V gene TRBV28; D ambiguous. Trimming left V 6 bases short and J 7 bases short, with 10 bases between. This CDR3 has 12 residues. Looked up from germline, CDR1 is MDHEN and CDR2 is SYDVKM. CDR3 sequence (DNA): TGTGCCAGCAGCCCACCTGCGCAGCCCCAGCATTTT. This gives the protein CASSPPAQPQHF.

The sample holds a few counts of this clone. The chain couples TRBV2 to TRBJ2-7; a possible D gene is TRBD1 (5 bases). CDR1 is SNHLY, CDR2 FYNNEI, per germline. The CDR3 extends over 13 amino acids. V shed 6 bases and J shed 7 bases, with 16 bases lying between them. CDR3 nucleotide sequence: TGTGCCAGCAGCATAAAGCCAGGGCTTGAGCAGTACGTC. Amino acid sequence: CASSIKPGLEQYV.

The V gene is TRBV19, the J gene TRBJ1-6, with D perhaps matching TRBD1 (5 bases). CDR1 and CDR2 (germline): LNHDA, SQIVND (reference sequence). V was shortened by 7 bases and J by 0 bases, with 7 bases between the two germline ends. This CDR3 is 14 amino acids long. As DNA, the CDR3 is TGTGCCAGTAAGCAGGGCTCCTATAATTCACCCCTCCACTTT. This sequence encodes CASKQGSYNSPLHF.

The DNA for the CDR3 is TGTGCCAGCAGCCAGCAGGGGAATCAGCCCCAGCATTTT. Protein: CASSQQGNQPQHF. V and J are TRBV11-2 and TRBJ1-5; tentative D call: TRBD1 (6 bases). Trimming took off 5 bases at V and 4 bases at J, with 9 bases between the two ends. This CDR3 region has 13 residues. Germline CDR1 is SGHAT and CDR2 is FQNNGV.

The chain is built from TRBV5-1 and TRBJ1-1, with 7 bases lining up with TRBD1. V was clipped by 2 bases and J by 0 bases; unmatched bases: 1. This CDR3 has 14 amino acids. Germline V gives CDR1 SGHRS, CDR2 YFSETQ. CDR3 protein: CASSFGTVNTEAFF. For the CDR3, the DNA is TGCGCCAGCAGCTTCGGGACAGTGAACACTGAAGCTTTCTTT.

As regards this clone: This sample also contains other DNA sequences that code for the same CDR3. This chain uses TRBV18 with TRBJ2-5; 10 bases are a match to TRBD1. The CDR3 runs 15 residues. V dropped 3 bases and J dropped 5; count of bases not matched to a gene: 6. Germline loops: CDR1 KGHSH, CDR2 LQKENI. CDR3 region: CASSPPTGGEETQYF. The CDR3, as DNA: TGTGCCAGCTCACCGCCGACAGGGGGCGAGGAGACCCAGTACTTC. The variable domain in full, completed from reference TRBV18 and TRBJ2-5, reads NAGVMQNPRHLVRRRGQEARLRCSPMKGHSHVYWYRQLPEEGLKFMVYLQKENIIDESGMPKERFSAEFPKEGPSILRIQQVVRGDSAAYFCASSPPTGGEETQYFGPGTRLLVL.

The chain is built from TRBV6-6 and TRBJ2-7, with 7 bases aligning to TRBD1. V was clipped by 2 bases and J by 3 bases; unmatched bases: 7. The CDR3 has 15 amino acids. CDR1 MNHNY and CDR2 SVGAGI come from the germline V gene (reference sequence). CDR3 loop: CASSYQRQGYYEQYV. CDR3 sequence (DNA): TGTGCCAGCAGTTACCAGCGACAGGGCTACTACGAGCAGTACGTC.

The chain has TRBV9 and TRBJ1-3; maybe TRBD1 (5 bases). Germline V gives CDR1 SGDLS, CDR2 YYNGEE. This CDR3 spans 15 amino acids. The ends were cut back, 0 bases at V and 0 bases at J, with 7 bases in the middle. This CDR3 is CASSVGDSSGNTIYF. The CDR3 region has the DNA TGTGCCAGCAGCGTAGGCGACAGCTCTGGAAACACCATATATTTT.

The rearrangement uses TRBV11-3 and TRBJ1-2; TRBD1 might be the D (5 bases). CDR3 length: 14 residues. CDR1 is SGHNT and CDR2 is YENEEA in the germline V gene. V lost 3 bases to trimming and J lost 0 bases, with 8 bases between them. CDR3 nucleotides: TGTGCCAGCAGCTTCCGACAGACTAACTATGGCTACACCTTC. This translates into CASSFRQTNYGYTF.

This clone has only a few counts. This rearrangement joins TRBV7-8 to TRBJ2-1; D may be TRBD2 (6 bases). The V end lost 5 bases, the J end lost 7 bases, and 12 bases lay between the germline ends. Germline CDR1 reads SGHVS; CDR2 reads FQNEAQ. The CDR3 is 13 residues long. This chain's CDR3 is CASSAGTLNEQFF. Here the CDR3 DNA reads TGTGCCAGCAGCGCTGGGACTTTAAATGAGCAGTTCTTC.

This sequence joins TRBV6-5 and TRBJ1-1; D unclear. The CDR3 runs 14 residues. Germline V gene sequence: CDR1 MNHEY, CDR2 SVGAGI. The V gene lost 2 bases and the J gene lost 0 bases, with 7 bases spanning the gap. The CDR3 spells CASSYADLNTEAFF. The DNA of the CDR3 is TGTGCCAGCAGTTACGCGGATTTGAACACTGAAGCTTTCTTT.

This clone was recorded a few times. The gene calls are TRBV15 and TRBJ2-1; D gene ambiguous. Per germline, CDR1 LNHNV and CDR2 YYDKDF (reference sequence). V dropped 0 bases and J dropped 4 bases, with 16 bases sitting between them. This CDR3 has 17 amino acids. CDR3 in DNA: TGTGCCACCAGCAGAGATTTGCGCCTAACCAATTACAATGAGCAGTTCTTC. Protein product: CATSRDLRLTNYNEQFF.

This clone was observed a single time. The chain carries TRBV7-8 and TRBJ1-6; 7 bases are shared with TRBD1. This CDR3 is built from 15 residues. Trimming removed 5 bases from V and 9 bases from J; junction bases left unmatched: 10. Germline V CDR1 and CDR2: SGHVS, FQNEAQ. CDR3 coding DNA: TGTGCCAGCAGCCTAGGGGGCGTCCGAGTTTCACCCCTCCACTTT. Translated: CASSLGGVRVSPLHF.